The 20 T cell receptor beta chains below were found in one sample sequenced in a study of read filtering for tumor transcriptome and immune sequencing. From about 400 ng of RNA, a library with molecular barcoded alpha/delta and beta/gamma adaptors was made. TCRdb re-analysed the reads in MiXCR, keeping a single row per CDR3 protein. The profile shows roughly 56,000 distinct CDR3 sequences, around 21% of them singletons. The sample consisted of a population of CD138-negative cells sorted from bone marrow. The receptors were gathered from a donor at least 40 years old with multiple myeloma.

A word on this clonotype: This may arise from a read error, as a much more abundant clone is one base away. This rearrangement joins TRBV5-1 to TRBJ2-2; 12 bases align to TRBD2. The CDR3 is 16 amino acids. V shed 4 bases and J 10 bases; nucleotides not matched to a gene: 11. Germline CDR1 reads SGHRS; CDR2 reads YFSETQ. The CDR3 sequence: CASSAAGLAGSKELFF. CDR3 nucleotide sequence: TGCGCCAGCAGCGCGGCCGGACTAGCGGGATCTAAGGAGCTGTTTTTT.

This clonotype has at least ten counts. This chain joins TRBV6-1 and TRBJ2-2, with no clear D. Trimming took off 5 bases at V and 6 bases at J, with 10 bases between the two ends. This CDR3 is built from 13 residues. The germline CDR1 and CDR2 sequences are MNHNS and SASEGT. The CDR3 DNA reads TGTGCCAGCAGTAAAGTTAGTGCCGGGGAGCTGTTTTTT. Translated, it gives CASSKVSAGELFF.

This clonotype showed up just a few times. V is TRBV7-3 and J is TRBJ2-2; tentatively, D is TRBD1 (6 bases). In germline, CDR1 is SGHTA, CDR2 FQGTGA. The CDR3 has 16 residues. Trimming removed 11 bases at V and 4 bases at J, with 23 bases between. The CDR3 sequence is CAPSSRMKDSTGELFF. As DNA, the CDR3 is TGTGCCCCGAGCTCGAGGATGAAGGACAGCACCGGGGAGCTGTTTTTT.

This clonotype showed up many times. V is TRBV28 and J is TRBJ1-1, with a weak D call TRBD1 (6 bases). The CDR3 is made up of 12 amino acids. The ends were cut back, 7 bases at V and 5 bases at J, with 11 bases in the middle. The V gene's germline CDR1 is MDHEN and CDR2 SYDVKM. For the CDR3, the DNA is TGTGCCAGCAACAGGGAAGGGACTGAAGCTTTCTTT. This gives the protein CASNREGTEAFF.

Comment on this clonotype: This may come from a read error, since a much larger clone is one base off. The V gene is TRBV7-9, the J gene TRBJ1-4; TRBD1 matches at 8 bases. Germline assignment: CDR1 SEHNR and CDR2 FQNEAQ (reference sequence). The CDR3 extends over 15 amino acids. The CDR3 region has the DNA TGTGCCGGCAGCAATTACAGGGGGGTTGCTGAAAAACTGTTTTTT. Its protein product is CAGSNYRGVAEKLFF.

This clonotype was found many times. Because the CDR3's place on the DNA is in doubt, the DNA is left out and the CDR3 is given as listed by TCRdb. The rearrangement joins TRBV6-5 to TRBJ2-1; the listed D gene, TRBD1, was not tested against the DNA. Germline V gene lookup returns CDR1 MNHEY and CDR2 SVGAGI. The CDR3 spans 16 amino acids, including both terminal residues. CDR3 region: CASSYFAGGTTNERFF.

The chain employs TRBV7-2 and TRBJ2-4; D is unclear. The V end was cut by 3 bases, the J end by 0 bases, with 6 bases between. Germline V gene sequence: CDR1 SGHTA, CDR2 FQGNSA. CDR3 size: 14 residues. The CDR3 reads CASSFLIAKNIQYF. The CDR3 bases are TGTGCCAGCAGCTTTCTTATAGCCAAAAACATTCAGTACTTC.

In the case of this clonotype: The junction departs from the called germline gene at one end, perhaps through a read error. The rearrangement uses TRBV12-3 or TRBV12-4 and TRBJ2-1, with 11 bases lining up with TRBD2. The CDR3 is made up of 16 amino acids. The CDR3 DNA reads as TGTGCCAGCAGTGTAGCGGGAGGGCGGTCCTACAATGAGCAGTTCTTC. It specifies CASSVAGGRSYNEQFF.

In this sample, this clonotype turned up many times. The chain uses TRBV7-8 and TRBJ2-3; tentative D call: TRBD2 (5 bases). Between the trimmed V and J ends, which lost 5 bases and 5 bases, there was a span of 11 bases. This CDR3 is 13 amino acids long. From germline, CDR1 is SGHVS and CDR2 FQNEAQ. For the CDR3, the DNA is TGTGCCAGCAGCGAAGGGAGAGGAGATACGCAGTATTTT. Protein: CASSEGRGDTQYF.

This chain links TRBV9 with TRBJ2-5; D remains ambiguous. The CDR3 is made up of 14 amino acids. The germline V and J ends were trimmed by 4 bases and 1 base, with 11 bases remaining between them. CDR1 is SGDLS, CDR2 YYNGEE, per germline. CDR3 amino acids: CASSPGRGQETQYF. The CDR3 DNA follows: TGTGCCAGCAGCCCCGGACGAGGCCAAGAGACCCAGTACTTC. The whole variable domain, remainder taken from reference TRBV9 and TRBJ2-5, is DSGVTQTPKHLITATGQRVTLRCSPRSGDLSVYWYQQSLDQGLQFLIQYYNGEERAKGNILERFSAQQFPDLHSELNLSSLELGDSALYFCASSPGRGQETQYFGPGTRLLVL.

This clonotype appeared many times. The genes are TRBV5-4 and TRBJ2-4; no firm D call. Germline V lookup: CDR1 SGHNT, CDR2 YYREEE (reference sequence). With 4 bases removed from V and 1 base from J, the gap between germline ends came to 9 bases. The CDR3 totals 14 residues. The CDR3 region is CASSPLGAKNIQYF. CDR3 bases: TGTGCCAGCAGCCCCCTGGGGGCCAAAAACATTCAGTACTTC.

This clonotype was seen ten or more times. The CDR3 is CASSQRVRYGYTF. In DNA form, the CDR3 reads TGCGCCAGCAGCCAGAGGGTTCGCTATGGCTACACCTTC. The V gene is TRBV4-1, the J gene TRBJ1-2; D gene ambiguous. The V end lost 3 bases, the J end lost 4 bases, and 9 bases lay between the germline ends. The CDR3 loop spans 13 amino acids. The germline V gene has CDR1 MGHRA and CDR2 YSYEKL.

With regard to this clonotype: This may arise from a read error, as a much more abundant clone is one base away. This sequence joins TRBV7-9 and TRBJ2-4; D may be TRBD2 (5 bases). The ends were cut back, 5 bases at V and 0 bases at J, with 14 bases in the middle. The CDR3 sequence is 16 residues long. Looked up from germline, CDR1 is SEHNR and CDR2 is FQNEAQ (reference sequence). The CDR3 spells CASSPRLSQAKNIQYF. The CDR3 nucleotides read TGTGCCAGCAGCCCCAGACTATCGCAAGCCAAAAACATTCAGTACTTC. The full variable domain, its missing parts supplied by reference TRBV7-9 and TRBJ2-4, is DTGVSQNPRHKITKRGQNVTFRCDPISEHNRLYWYRQTLGQGPEFLTYFQNEAQLEKSRLLSDRFSAERPKGSFSTLEIQRTEQGDSAMYLCASSPRLSQAKNIQYFGAGTRLSVL.

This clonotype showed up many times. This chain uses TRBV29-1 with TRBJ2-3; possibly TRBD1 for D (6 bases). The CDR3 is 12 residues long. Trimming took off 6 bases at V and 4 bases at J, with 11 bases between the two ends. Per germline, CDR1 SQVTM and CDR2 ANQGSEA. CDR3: CSVHRDPDTQYF. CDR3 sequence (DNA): TGCAGCGTACACAGGGATCCAGATACGCAGTATTTT.

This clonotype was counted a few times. Written as DNA, the CDR3 is TGCAGCGTGGCCAGGAAGGTGATGAACACTGAAGCTTTCTTT. Translating it yields CSVARKVMNTEAFF. The genes are TRBV29-1 and TRBJ1-1, with unresolved D. Germline V gives CDR1 SQVTM, CDR2 ANQGSEA. CDR3 length: 14 residues. V shed 6 bases and J shed 0 bases, with 14 bases lying between them.

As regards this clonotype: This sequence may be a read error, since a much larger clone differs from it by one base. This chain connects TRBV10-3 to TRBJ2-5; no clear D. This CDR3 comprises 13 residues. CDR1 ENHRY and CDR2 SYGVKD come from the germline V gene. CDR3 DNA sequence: TGTGCCACCTCCCCCGCATCCCAAGAGACCCAGCACTTC. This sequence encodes CATSPASQETQHF.

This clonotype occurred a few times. CDR3 residues: CASSPTLRGGTSYEQYF. The CDR3 DNA reads TGTGCCAGCAGCCCGACATTACGCGGGGGTACCTCCTACGAGCAGTACTTC. The V call is TRBV11-2, the J call TRBJ2-7; 7 bases match TRBD2. V lost 5 bases and J lost 0; bases outside the gene matches: 13. In germline, CDR1 is SGHAT, CDR2 FQNNGV. This CDR3 contains 17 residues.

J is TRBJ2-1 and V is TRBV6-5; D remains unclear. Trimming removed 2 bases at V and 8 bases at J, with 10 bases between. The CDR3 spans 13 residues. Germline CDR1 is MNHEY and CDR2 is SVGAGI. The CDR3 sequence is CASSYDSPHEQFF. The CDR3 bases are TGTGCCAGCAGTTACGATAGCCCGCATGAGCAGTTCTTC.

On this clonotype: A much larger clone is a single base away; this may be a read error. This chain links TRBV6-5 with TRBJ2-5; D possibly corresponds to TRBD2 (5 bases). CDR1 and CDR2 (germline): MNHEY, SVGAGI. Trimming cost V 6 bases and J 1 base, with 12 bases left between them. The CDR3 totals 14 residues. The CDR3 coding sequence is TGTGCCAGCAGGGAAGAGAGGGTCCAAGAGACCCAGTACTTC. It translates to CASREERVQETQYF.

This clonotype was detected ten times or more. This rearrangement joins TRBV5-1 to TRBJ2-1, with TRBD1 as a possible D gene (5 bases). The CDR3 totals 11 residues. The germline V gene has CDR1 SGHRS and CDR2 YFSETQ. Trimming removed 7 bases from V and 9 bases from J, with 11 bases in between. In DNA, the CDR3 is TGCGCCAGCTTCAGGGCTGGTGAGCAGTTCTTC. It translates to CASFRAGEQFF.